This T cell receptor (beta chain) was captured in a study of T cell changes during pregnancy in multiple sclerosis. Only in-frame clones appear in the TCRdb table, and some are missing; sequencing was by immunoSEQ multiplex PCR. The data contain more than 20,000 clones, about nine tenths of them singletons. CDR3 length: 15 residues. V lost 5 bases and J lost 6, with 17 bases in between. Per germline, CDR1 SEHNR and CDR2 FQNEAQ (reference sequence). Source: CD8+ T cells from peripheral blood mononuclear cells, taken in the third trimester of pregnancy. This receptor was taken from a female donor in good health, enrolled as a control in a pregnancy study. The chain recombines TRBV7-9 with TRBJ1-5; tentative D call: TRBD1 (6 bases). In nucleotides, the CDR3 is TGTGCCAGCAGCCCCGGACGGGGGGCGTCTCAGCCCCAGCATTTT. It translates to CASSPGRGASQPQHF.